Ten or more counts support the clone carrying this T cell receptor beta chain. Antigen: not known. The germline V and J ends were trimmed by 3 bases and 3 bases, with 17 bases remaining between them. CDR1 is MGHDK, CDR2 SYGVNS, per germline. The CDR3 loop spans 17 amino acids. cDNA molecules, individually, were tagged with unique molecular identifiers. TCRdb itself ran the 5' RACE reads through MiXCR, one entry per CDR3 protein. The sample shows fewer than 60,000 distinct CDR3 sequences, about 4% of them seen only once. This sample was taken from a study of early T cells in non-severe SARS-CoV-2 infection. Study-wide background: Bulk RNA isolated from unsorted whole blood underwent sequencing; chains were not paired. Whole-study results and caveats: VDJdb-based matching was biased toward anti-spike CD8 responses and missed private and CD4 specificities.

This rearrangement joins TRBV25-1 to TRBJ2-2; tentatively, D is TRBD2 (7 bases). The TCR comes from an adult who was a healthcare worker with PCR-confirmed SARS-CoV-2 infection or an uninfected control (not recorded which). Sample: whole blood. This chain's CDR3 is CASSDTPGGGHTGELFF. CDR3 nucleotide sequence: TGTGCCAGCAGTGACACTCCTGGGGGGGGGCACACCGGGGAGCTGTTTTTT.